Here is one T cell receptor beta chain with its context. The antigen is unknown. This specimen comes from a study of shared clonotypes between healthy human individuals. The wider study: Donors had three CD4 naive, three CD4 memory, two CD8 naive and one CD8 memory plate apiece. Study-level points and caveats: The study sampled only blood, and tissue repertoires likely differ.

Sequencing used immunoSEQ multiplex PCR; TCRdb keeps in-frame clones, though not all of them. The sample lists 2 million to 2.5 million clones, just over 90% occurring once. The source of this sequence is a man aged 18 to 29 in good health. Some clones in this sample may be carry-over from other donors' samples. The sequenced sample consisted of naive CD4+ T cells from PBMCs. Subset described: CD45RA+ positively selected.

CDR3 region: CASSFRAGEIDTQYF. The CDR3 DNA follows: TGTGCCAGCAGTTTTCGAGCGGGAGAGATAGATACGCAGTATTTT. The chain carries TRBV27 and TRBJ2-3; 8 bases fit TRBD2. This CDR3 region has 15 residues. With 3 bases clipped from V and 5 bases from J, the junction kept 7 bases outside the gene matches. Germline V lookup: CDR1 MNHEY, CDR2 SMNVEV (reference sequence).